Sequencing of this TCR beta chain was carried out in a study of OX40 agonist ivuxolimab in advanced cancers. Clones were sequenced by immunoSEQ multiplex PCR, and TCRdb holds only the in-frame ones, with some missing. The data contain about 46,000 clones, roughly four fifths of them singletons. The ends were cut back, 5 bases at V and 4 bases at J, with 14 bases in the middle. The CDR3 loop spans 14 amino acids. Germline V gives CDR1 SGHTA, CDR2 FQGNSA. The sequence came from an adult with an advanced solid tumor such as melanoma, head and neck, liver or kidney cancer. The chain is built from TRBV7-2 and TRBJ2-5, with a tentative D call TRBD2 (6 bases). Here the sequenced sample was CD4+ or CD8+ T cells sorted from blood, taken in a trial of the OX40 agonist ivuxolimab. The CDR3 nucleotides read TGTGCCAGCAGCCTCGGGGTGGGAGGAGAGACCCAGTACTTC. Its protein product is CASSLGVGGETQYF.